This T cell receptor beta chain was sequenced for a study of cytomegalovirus exposure and HLA in healthy donors (dated by TCRdb to the late 2010s). For context, the study as a whole: In an earlier analysis of 450 to 750 of the donors, around 290 Gb of sequence data and 117 million unique TCR beta sequences from roughly 200 million T cells were reported. The study aimed to test whether cataloging public T cell receptors could reveal signatures of past pathogen exposure. The study combined high-throughput TCR immunosequencing, statistical association of individual TCRs with disease status, and machine learning to predict cytomegalovirus infection status. Donor age, sex, ethnicity and CMV serostatus were collected together with the repertoire data. An early release that covered roughly 600 HLA-typed donors contained approximately 300 gigabases of sequencing data and tens of millions of unique TCR sequences. Four to six DR-DQ haplotypes were handled as single units for association and clustering because linkage in the cohort was strong. A separate validation cohort of some 130 different subjects was used in addition to the roughly 670-subject first cohort. On average, approximately 250,000 unique TCR beta nucleotide sequences were sequenced per donor among more than 350 genotyped donors of the cohort, with roughly 18% of those sequences being non-productive. An earlier analysis of 587 of the donors applied high-throughput TCR beta sequencing to assess whether each TCR beta V gene segment acted as functional or pseudogenic. Typing coverage varied by locus: about 620-640 donors for A, B, C, DRB1 and DQB1; about 520 for DQA1; more than 600 for DPA1; roughly 450 for DPB1. The T cell repertoires of 700 or so subjects were profiled by immunosequencing and related to cytomegalovirus serostatus. Of the approximately 400 genotyped donors, over 70% fell in the genetic ancestry cluster associated with self-reported Caucasian donors. In a later analysis, previously published TCR beta repertoires from 550 to 750 donors were re-analyzed and high-resolution HLA genotyping was added so that TCR occurrence patterns could be studied. Both class I and class II loci were covered by HLA typing, at four-digit resolution. In a later genetic analysis, genome-wide SNP genotypes for about 65% of the roughly 670 donors were used, and that subset was treated as a discovery cohort. The later analysis used no new phenotypic data to find candidate immune exposures, relying instead on TCR beta sequences and their occurrence across donors. Every repertoire in the discovery cohort had been generated on one and the same sequencing platform.

Library preparation employed the immunoSEQ multiplex PCR assay. For the multiplex PCR, a mixture combining 60 forward primers for TCR Vbeta segments and 13 reverse primers for TCR Jbeta segments was used. Amplification of the CDR3 region of rearranged TCR beta genes was performed with a multiplex PCR assay on genomic DNA. On the Illumina HiSeq System, the amplified TCR beta libraries were sequenced as 87-base-pair reads. The authors processed their data as follows. Across the 500 to 700 repertoires, a later analysis counted roughly 84 million unique TCR beta chains, roughly 11 million of which were shared by at least two donors. A nearest-neighbor algorithm error-corrected the raw reads and collapsed the reads into unique sequences, merging closely related sequences to remove PCR and sequencing errors. To assign V, D and J gene segments, CDR3 sequences were aligned to IMGT reference sequences. For a sequence to be retained, a match of at least six nucleotides to both a V gene segment and a J gene segment was required. Rearrangements were classified as productive when the CDR3 lacked stop codons and remained in frame with V and J, and all other rearrangements were classified as non-productive. Following IMGT convention, CDR3 was defined as the stretch from the second conserved V-encoded cysteine up to the conserved J-encoded phenylalanine. The earlier analysis of some 540 of the donors excluded any sequence lacking an unambiguous match to a single V gene segment. An earlier analysis of several hundred of the donors called V segments functional above 56.7% productive rearrangements and segregating when the between-donor standard deviation exceeded 5%. To diagnose cytomegalovirus status from the catalog of TCR beta chain sequences, a statistical classification framework was built. In a later analysis, TCR nucleotide sequences were compared against IMGT/GENE-DB human TR gene sequences so that V and J genes could be assigned. In a later analysis, CDR3 sequences and most-parsimonious VDJ recombination scenarios were assigned using the TCRdist pipeline. In a later analysis, each TCR beta chain was defined by its CDR3 amino acid sequence together with its V-gene family, and reads without a unique V-gene family were excluded. As a way to deal with suspected cross-contamination and a sequencing artifact, a later analysis dropped hundreds of nucleotide sequences that were highly shared and had low generation probability. In a later analysis, a clonal expansion index for each public chain was calculated from normalized within-repertoire ranks of inferred template counts. In a later analysis, generation probabilities were computed with a VDJ recombination model fitted to out-of-frame rearrangements, and the resulting probabilities were checked against IGoR. Hypergeometric tests were used in a later analysis to score TCR-TCR, TCR-HLA and TCR-CMV co-occurrence, with a repertoire-size bias correction applied to the TCR pairs. False discovery rates were estimated in a later analysis by permuting HLA or CMV assignments 20 times. A later analysis grouped co-occurring TCRs with DBSCAN, adding TCRdist sequence similarity when clustering within HLA-allele-positive subsets. Repertoires with fewer than 30,000 or more than 120,000 public chains, plus five repertoires with anomalous nucleotide sharing, were excluded from co-occurrence clustering. TCRdb holds this immuneACCESS table with in-frame rearrangements only. Some clones are missing; in checked studies, unresolved V genes explain under half, and the rest has no known cause. The V and J calls and clone size come from that table; D and trimming were worked out from the DNA. Across this sample there are more than 100,000 clones, with more than 70% seen only once. Around 0.99% of the sample is held by the ten biggest clonotypes.

Remarks on this clone: Its antigen is unknown. A read error may account for a junction end that differs from germline.

General findings and caveats noted by the study authors: A later analysis found that most CMV-associated TCR beta chains appeared HLA-restricted, with HLA associations seemingly driven largely by CMV exposure. The authors suggested that the approach could potentially be generalized to other disease states and immunological phenotypes. When HLA alleles, especially DR and DQ, strongly co-occurred, attributing TCR associations to individual alleles was difficult. A later genetic analysis reported fewer N-insertions in productive TCRs among donors in an Asian-associated ancestry cluster than the roughly 700-donor mean. While some public TCRs were present in many individuals, most TCR sequences turned up only very rarely across donors. A further reported finding was that TCR beta sequences accurately predicted the HLA-A and HLA-B alleles for most subjects in the first cohort. Specific HLA alleles were associated with some 15,000 TCR beta sequences at a false discovery rate of 0.05 in a later analysis. The classifier was reported to diagnose cytomegalovirus status with high specificity and sensitivity in both the original cohort and the validation cohort. Three of the identified cytomegalovirus-associated TCR beta chains were confirmed in vitro to be specific for cytomegalovirus antigens. According to a later analysis, TCR association rates differed among HLA loci, with DRB1 alleles showing the most associated TCRs and HLA-C alleles showing the fewest. Because HLA typing was unavailable for some donors at each locus, only the typed subset was used in association tests. Only TCR beta chains were sequenced in this cohort, and the absence of alpha or paired-chain data limited detectable features. A cluster of highly shared sequence variants was judged likely to represent a technical artifact of the sequencing pipeline. The earlier analysis of about 600 of the donors excluded fewer than 20 rarely observed V segments, including chromosome 9 orphons, because counts were too low. The presence/absence analyses assumed that sequencing depth was roughly uniform across donors, and that assumption may not be true. According to a later analysis, parvovirus B19, influenza, CMV and Epstein-Barr virus appeared linked to several top co-occurrence clusters. Some IMGT-functional V segments, including TRBV6-2 and TRBV6-3, could not be distinguished by the 87-base-pair reads and were therefore excluded. In the study, 150 to 200 TCR beta chains were listed as associated with cytomegalovirus. Correlated functional status among segregating V segments might be attributable to linkage disequilibrium, but an unknown experimental factor could not be ruled out. A later analysis found that HLA-associated TCR beta chains were more clonally expanded and had lower generation probabilities than equally common non-associated chains. Broadly in line with IMGT annotations, most TCR beta V segments showed up in productive rearrangements about 87% or about 30% of the time in an earlier analysis of 587 of the donors. For the cohort, immune exposure information was limited to CMV serostatus. An association between a missense DCLRE1C variant and V-gene and J-gene trimming of TCR beta chains was found in a later genetic analysis and replicated in an independent cohort.

CDR1 SEHNR and CDR2 FQNEAQ are derived from the germline V gene (reference sequence). There are 12 amino acids in the CDR3, from cysteine to phenylalanine inclusive. Just the 36-base CDR3 DNA is kept, in frame starting at base 1. The cohort consisted of fewer than 700 healthy bone marrow donors. At the time of sampling, all cohort members were nominally healthy, though unrecorded immune exposures were likely present. The donor was CMV seronegative and belonged to the group of 380 or so seronegative cohort members. A peripheral blood sample was collected from each donor, and TCR beta sequencing was performed on peripheral blood mononuclear cells. Genomic DNA was extracted from the blood cell samples with the Qiagen DNeasy Blood Extraction Kit.

The sequence was collected from a male donor in good health and CMV-seronegative. Sequenced input: PBMCs. The chain employs TRBV7-9 and TRBJ1-2; the D gene remains uncertain. For the CDR3, the sequence is CASSLESPRLAF. The nucleotide sequence is TGTGCCAGCAGCTTAGAATCTCCGAGACTAGCCTTC.